Shown below are 6 T cell receptor beta chains from a single sample sequenced in a study of chemoradiotherapy in HPV16-positive cancers. The protocol was immunoSEQ multiplex PCR, while the TCRdb copy is restricted to in-frame clones and leaves out a portion. The table has 12,000 or so clones, 70% to 90% seen once; the top ten hold about 2.5%. The source was blood, collected from a patient who underwent chemoradiotherapy. Receptors originate from a human donor with HPV-associated anogenital cancer.

The rearrangement joins TRBV7-2 to TRBJ1-4; maybe TRBD1 (6 bases). CDR3 size: 15 residues. V lost 4 bases, J lost 8 bases, and 17 bases lay in between. The germline V gene has CDR1 SGHTA and CDR2 FQGNSA. The CDR3 reads CASSSTAGAQEKLFF. The DNA for the CDR3 is TGTGCCAGCAGCTCAACGGCAGGGGCCCAAGAAAAACTGTTTTTT.

The chain uses TRBV5-5 and TRBJ2-1, with D possibly being TRBD2 (5 bases). This CDR3 has 15 residues. V was trimmed by 2 bases and J by 0 bases, leaving 9 bases between them. Germline CDR1 is SGHKS and CDR2 is YYEKEE (reference sequence). The CDR3 region has the DNA TGTGCCAGCAGCTTAGGGAGCTTCTCCTACAATGAGCAGTTCTTC. As protein: CASSLGSFSYNEQFF.

The V call is TRBV7-8, the J call TRBJ1-1; the D is unclear. V was cut by 4 bases and J by 3 bases, with 12 bases left in between. The CDR3 is 14 residues long. The germline V gene encodes CDR1 SGHVS and CDR2 FQNEAQ. In nucleotides, the CDR3 is TGTGCCAGCAGCTACCAAGGGCCCTACACTGAAGCTTTCTTT. Protein product: CASSYQGPYTEAFF.

The chain carries TRBV20-1 and TRBJ1-1; no clear D gene. V lost 4 bases, J lost 4 bases, and 7 bases lay in between. Germline V lookup: CDR1 DFQATT, CDR2 SNEGSKA (reference sequence). The CDR3 contains 11 residues. The CDR3 sequence: CSATPGTEAFF. As DNA, the CDR3 is TGCAGTGCTACCCCCGGCACTGAAGCTTTCTTT.

The chain joins TRBV11-3 to TRBJ2-2; D is possibly TRBD2 (5 bases). This CDR3 has 16 residues. Germline V CDR1 and CDR2: SGHNT, YENEEA. With 5 bases removed from V and 0 bases from J, the gap between germline ends came to 13 bases. The CDR3 sequence: CASSPSYGANTGELFF. DNA of the CDR3: TGTGCCAGCAGCCCGTCCTACGGGGCGAACACCGGGGAGCTGTTTTTT.

The rearrangement joins TRBV7-9 to TRBJ2-5; 11 nucleotides agree with TRBD2. From germline, CDR1 is SEHNR and CDR2 FQNEAQ (reference sequence). The CDR3 contains 18 residues. After removal of 7 bases from V and 1 base from J, the junction contained 14 bases not matched to a gene. The CDR3 is CASTTYQLAGDIQETQYF. For the CDR3, the DNA is TGTGCCAGCACCACTTACCAACTAGCGGGAGACATCCAAGAGACCCAGTACTTC.